This entry lists 5 T cell receptor beta chains sequenced from one sample in a study of blood T cell repertoires in COVID-19. The protocol was immunoSEQ multiplex PCR, while the TCRdb copy is restricted to in-frame clones and leaves out a portion. The sample has about 250,000 clones, approximately 85% seen once. Sequencing was done on a sample of peripheral blood. All receptors come from a woman aged 80 or over with COVID-19, enrolled during active disease.

Here the CDR3 DNA reads TGTGCCAGCTCACCACCGGGGAGTAGCAATCAGCCCCAGCATTTT. Residues: CASSPPGSSNQPQHF. V is TRBV18 and J is TRBJ1-5; D not resolved. V lost 0 bases, J lost 0 bases, and 6 bases lay in between. Per the germline V gene, CDR1 is KGHSH and CDR2 is LQKENI. The CDR3 totals 15 residues.

The V and J genes are TRBV3-1 (or the pseudogene TRBV3-2) and TRBJ1-2, with 12 bases identical to TRBD1. V trimming: 4 bases; J trimming: 7 bases; junction bases outside the gene matches: 7. Germline V lookup: CDR1 LGHDT, CDR2 YNNKEL (reference sequence). The CDR3 totals 15 residues. The CDR3 DNA sequence: TGTGCCAGCAGCCCCGGGACAGGGGGCTTGGGTGGCTACACCTTC. Its translation is CASSPGTGGLGGYTF.

The chain is built from TRBV3-1 (or the pseudogene TRBV3-2) and TRBJ2-3, with D tentatively TRBD2 (6 bases). Germline loops: CDR1 LGHDT, CDR2 YNNKEL (reference sequence). Trimming removed 4 bases from V and 6 bases from J, with 11 bases in between. CDR3 length: 13 residues. This CDR3 reads CASSPLAGDTQYF. CDR3 in DNA: TGTGCCAGCAGCCCCCTCGCGGGGGATACGCAGTATTTT.

This sequence joins TRBV29-1 and TRBJ2-5; TRBD1 aligns across 7 bases. Germline CDR1 and CDR2: SQVTM and ANQGSEA. Trimming removed 8 bases from V and 4 bases from J; junction bases left unmatched: 7. This CDR3 has 12 amino acids. CDR3 residues: CSYLGQLETQYF. Here the CDR3 DNA reads TGCAGCTATTTGGGACAGCTAGAGACCCAGTACTTC.

V gene TRBV30 combines with J gene TRBJ1-4; D gene uncertain. Trimming took off 3 bases at V and 8 bases at J, with 16 bases between the two ends. This CDR3 is built from 14 residues. The germline CDR1 and CDR2 sequences are GTSNPN and SVGIG (reference sequence). CDR3 nucleotides: TGTGCCTGGAGCTCGCCCCCGGGGTGGGAAAAACTGTTTTTT. It is translated as CAWSSPPGWEKLFF.